Each of the 12 T cell receptor beta chains below was sequenced from the same sample in a study of shared clonotypes between healthy human individuals (dated by TCRdb to 2020 to 2022). CD8 naive samples consisted of CD45RO-negative cells that were positively selected for CCR7, yielding a CD45RA+CCR7+ population without TemRA cells. Library preparation employed the immunoSEQ multiplex PCR assay. Imported from immuneACCESS, the table was reduced by TCRdb to in-frame sequences with V and J called. These copies leave out some clones; in studies compared against another copy, an unresolved V gene accounts for under half, and the cause of the remainder is not known. Recorded for this sample are 1.5 million to 2.5 million clones; approximately 94% of them occurred a single time. The biggest ten clones account for more than 0.95% of the sample. The source material was naive CD8+ T cells sorted from blood. In the paper's terms, the cell subset or site label means: CD45RA+CCR7+. These receptors were obtained from a man in his late teens or twenties in good health.

In regard to this clone: In the same sample, other DNA sequences code for this CDR3. The V gene is TRBV27, the J gene TRBJ1-6; 12 nucleotides align to TRBD1. The CDR3 has 15 residues. J was trimmed by 7 bases and V by 5 bases; bases with no gene match: 3. Germline CDR1 reads MNHEY; CDR2 reads SMNVEV (reference sequence). CDR3 sequence (DNA): TGTGCCAGCAGTCCTGGGACAGGGGGCAATTCACCCCTCCACTTT. Its protein is CASSPGTGGNSPLHF.

The rearrangement joins TRBV7-9 to TRBJ2-7, with D perhaps being TRBD1 or TRBD2 (6 bases each). This CDR3 comprises 15 residues. Germline V CDR1 and CDR2: SEHNR, FQNEAQ (reference sequence). V was clipped by 0 bases and J by 5 bases, with 14 bases between them. The CDR3 loop is CASSLASSGEDEQYF. DNA of the CDR3: TGTGCCAGCAGCTTAGCATCGTCAGGGGAGGACGAGCAGTACTTC. The full variable domain, its missing parts supplied by reference TRBV7-9 and TRBJ2-7, is DTGVSQNPRHKITKRGQNVTFRCDPISEHNRLYWYRQTLGQGPEFLTYFQNEAQLEKSRLLSDRFSAERPKGSFSTLEIQRTEQGDSAMYLCASSLASSGEDEQYFGPGTRLTVT.

The chain couples TRBV30 to TRBJ1-1; D is perhaps TRBD1 (6 bases). Germline V gene sequence: CDR1 GTSNPN, CDR2 SVGIG (reference sequence). Deletions cut 5 bases from V and 6 bases from J, with 13 bases between. The CDR3 covers 12 residues. The CDR3 nucleotides are TGTGCCTGGGACAAAGGGGGAGCTGAAGCTTTCTTT. Its protein product is CAWDKGGAEAFF.

This chain links TRBV10-3 with TRBJ1-1, with D perhaps TRBD1 (5 bases). CDR3 length equals 13 residues. The V gene lost 2 bases and the J gene lost 5 bases, with 9 bases spanning the gap. CDR1 is ENHRY, CDR2 SYGVKD, per germline. The chain's CDR3 is CAISEGARTEAFF. The CDR3 nucleotides read TGTGCCATCAGTGAGGGGGCGCGAACTGAAGCTTTCTTT.

This clone occurred once. In the same sample, other DNA sequences code for this CDR3. The chain links TRBV10-1 to TRBJ1-1, with D unresolved. The ends were cut back, 0 bases at V and 5 bases at J, with 7 bases in the middle. Looked up from germline, CDR1 is WNHNN and CDR2 is SYGVQD (reference sequence). The CDR3 consists of 13 residues. CDR3 in DNA: TGCGCCAGCAGTGAGTCGACGGGAACTGAAGCTTTCTTT. It specifies CASSESTGTEAFF.

The rearrangement joins TRBV10-3 to TRBJ2-5; D not resolved. Germline V gives CDR1 ENHRY, CDR2 SYGVKD. V lost 0 bases and J lost 5, with 10 bases in between. There are 14 residues in the CDR3. The CDR3 here is CAISESNVGETQYF. The CDR3 DNA follows: TGTGCCATCAGTGAGTCGAACGTCGGGGAGACCCAGTACTTC.

The CDR3 spells CASSYGSEGPTEAFF. The CDR3 bases are TGTGCCAGCAGTTACGGGTCCGAGGGTCCCACTGAAGCTTTCTTT. The rearrangement links TRBV6-5 to TRBJ1-1; D is undetermined. The ends were cut back, 2 bases at V and 4 bases at J, with 14 bases in the middle. CDR3 length equals 15 residues. CDR1 and CDR2 from the germline V gene are MNHEY and SVGAGI.

The V call is TRBV28, the J call TRBJ2-2; tentatively, D is TRBD2 (5 bases). The CDR3 is made up of 14 amino acids. The germline CDR1 and CDR2 sequences are MDHEN and SYDVKM. Trimming removed 6 bases at V and 5 bases at J, with 13 bases between. The DNA of the CDR3 is TGTGCCAGCAGCCCCAGGACGGGGACCGGGGAGCTGTTTTTT. Translating gives CASSPRTGTGELFF.

The rearrangement uses TRBV11-3 and TRBJ1-2; 12 nucleotides agree with TRBD1. The CDR3 totals 18 residues. Trimming at V came to 6 bases and at J to 5 bases, leaving 16 bases not matched to a gene. The germline gives CDR1 SGHNT, CDR2 YENEEA. The CDR3 sequence: CASSPYWDRGRRFYGYTF. CDR3 coding DNA: TGTGCCAGCAGTCCCTACTGGGACAGGGGGCGTCGGTTTTATGGCTACACCTTC.

The CDR3 coding sequence is TGTGCCAGCAGCTTACGGCCAGGGGGCGGCACAGATACGCAGTATTTT. Its protein is CASSLRPGGGTDTQYF. J is TRBJ2-3 and V is TRBV7-9; 8 nucleotides line up with TRBD1. This CDR3 has 16 amino acids. With V trimmed by 2 bases and J by 1 base, 5 bases remained unmatched. Germline loops: CDR1 SEHNR, CDR2 FQNEAQ (reference sequence).

V gene TRBV4-3 combines with J gene TRBJ1-4; 8 bases match TRBD1. With 3 bases clipped from V and 0 bases from J, the junction kept 12 bases outside the gene matches. This CDR3 comprises 19 residues. Germline V lookup: CDR1 LGHNA, CDR2 YSLEER. The DNA for the CDR3 is TGCGCCAGCAGCCAGGGAGGGGGCAGGGGGCACGCAACTAATGAAAAACTGTTTTTT. This sequence encodes CASSQGGGRGHATNEKLFF.

Note on this clone: The sample carries other DNA sequences with the same CDR3. The rearrangement joins TRBV27 to TRBJ2-7; 8 positions agree with TRBD1. There are 14 residues in the CDR3. CDR1 is MNHEY and CDR2 is SMNVEV in the germline V gene (reference sequence). J lost 3 bases, V lost 2 bases, and 3 bases had no gene match. The CDR3 here is CASSLRGQVYEQYF. The CDR3 DNA follows: TGTGCCAGCAGTTTACGGGGACAGGTCTACGAGCAGTACTTC.